The 5 T cell receptor beta chains below were found in one sample sequenced in a study of blood T cell repertoires in COVID-19. The assay was immunoSEQ multiplex PCR, and TCRdb's table has in-frame clones only and misses some. The table has a few hundred thousand clones, around four fifths seen once. Sequencing was carried out using PBMCs or T cells enriched from blood (not recorded which). Source of these receptors: a man aged 30 to 45 with acute COVID-19.

This clone showed up just a few times. The gene calls are TRBV24-1 and TRBJ2-2; D gene ambiguous. The germline gives CDR1 KGHDR, CDR2 SFDVKD. Deletions cut 1 base from V and 6 bases from J, with 5 bases between. The CDR3 sequence is 13 residues long. CDR3 DNA: TGTGCCACCAGTGATTTTCCCGCCGGGGAGCTGTTTTTT. The encoded protein is CATSDFPAGELFF.

The chain joins TRBV19 to TRBJ2-3; TRBD2 is a possible D gene (6 bases). The CDR3 loop spans 15 amino acids. The V end lost 6 bases, the J end lost 0 bases, and 13 bases lay between the germline ends. Germline values: CDR1 LNHDA, CDR2 SQIVND (reference sequence). CDR3 amino acids: CASRGLETSTDTQYF. The CDR3 DNA reads as TGTGCCAGTAGGGGACTGGAGACTAGCACAGATACGCAGTATTTT.

With regard to this clone: This specimen includes other DNA sequences encoding the same CDR3. The V call is TRBV19, the J call TRBJ1-5; 7 nucleotides agree with TRBD1. From germline, CDR1 is LNHDA and CDR2 SQIVND (reference sequence). V dropped 3 bases and J dropped 4; count of bases not matched to a gene: 3. The CDR3 has 14 residues. CDR3 residues: CASSISGGNQPQHF. The CDR3 DNA reads as TGTGCCAGTAGTATCTCAGGGGGGAATCAGCCCCAGCATTTT.

The chain employs TRBV27 and TRBJ2-3; D is possibly TRBD2 (5 bases). Germline-derived CDR1 and CDR2 are MNHEY and SMNVEV (reference sequence). V dropped 7 bases and J dropped 3 bases, with 23 bases sitting between them. This CDR3 has 17 residues. CDR3 DNA: TGTGCCAGCACTCCCCGGGCCAACGGGGTTTGGACAGATACGCAGTATTTT. It encodes CASTPRANGVWTDTQYF.

This clone has at least ten counts. V and J are TRBV7-2 and TRBJ1-6; 8 positions agree with TRBD1. Germline loops: CDR1 SGHTA, CDR2 FQGNSA. Trimming took 4 bases from V and 0 from J; bases not matched to a gene: 5. This CDR3 region has 17 residues. The chain's CDR3 is CASSSGTGNSYNSPLHF. In nucleotides, the CDR3 is TGTGCCAGCAGCTCCGGGACAGGCAACTCCTATAATTCACCCCTCCACTTT.